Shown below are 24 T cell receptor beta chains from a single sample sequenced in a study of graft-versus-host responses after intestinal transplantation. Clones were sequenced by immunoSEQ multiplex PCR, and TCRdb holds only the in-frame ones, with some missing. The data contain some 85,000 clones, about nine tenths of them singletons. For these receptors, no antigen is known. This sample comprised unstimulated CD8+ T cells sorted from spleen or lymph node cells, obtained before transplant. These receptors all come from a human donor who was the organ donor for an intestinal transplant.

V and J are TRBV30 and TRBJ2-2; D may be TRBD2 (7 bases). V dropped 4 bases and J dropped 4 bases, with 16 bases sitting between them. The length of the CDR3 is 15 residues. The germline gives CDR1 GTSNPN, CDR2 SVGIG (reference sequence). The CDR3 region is CAWKGGVTITGELFF. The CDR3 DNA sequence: TGTGCCTGGAAAGGGGGGGTCACGATCACCGGGGAGCTGTTTTTT.

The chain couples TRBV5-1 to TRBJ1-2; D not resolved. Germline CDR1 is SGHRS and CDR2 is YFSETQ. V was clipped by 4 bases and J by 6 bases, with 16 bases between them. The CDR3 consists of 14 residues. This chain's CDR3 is CASSPYSGLDGYTF. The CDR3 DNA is TGCGCCAGCAGCCCATACAGCGGGTTAGATGGCTACACCTTC.

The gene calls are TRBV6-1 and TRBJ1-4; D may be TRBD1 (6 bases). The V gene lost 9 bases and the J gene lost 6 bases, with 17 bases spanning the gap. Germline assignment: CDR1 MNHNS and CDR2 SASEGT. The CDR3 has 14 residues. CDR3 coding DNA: TGTGCCAGTCTTGCCGCAGGGGAGGATGAAAAACTGTTTTTT. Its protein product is CASLAAGEDEKLFF.

The CDR3 here is CASSLTVDYEQYF. The CDR3 DNA follows: TGTGCCAGCAGTTTGACTGTCGATTACGAGCAGTACTTC. The chain uses TRBV27 and TRBJ2-7; the D is unclear. This CDR3 has 13 residues. Germline V gene data show CDR1 as MNHEY and CDR2 as SMNVEV (reference sequence). V shed 3 bases and J shed 4 bases, with 10 bases lying between them.

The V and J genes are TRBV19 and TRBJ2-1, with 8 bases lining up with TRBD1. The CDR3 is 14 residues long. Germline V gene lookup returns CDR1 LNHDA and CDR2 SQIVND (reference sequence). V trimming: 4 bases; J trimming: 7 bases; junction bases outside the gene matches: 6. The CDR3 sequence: CASSTGGAYNEQFF. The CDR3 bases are TGTGCCAGTAGTACAGGGGGCGCATATAATGAGCAGTTCTTC. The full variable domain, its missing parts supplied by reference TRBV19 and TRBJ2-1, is DGGITQSPKYLFRKEGQNVTLSCEQNLNHDAMYWYRQDPGQGLRLIYYSQIVNDFQKGDIAEGYSVSREKKESFPLTVTSAQKNPTAFYLCASSTGGAYNEQFFGPGTRLTVL.

For the CDR3, the DNA is TGTGCCAGCACTGTCCTGAAGGGACTAGCGGGGGGTCCAGGGAGCACAGATACGCAGTATTTT. Its protein product is CASTVLKGLAGGPGSTDTQYF. The rearrangement uses TRBV2 and TRBJ2-3, with 15 bases identical to TRBD2. V shed 7 bases, J shed 0 bases, and the junction held 17 bases outside the gene matches. Germline V gene data show CDR1 as SNHLY and CDR2 as FYNNEI. The CDR3 is 21 residues long. Full variable domain (outside the CDR3, taken from reference TRBV2 and TRBJ2-3): EPEVTQTPSHQVTQMGQEVILRCVPISNHLYFYWYRQILGQKVEFLVSFYNNEISEKSEIFDDQFSVERPDGSNFTLKIRSTKLEDSAMYFCASTVLKGLAGGPGSTDTQYFGPGTRLTVL.

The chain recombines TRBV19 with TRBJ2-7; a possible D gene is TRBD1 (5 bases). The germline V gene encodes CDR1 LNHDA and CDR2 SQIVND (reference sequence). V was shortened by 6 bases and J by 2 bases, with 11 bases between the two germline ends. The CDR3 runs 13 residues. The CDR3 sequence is CASRQGNTYEQYF. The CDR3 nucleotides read TGTGCCAGTAGGCAGGGAAACACCTACGAGCAGTACTTC.

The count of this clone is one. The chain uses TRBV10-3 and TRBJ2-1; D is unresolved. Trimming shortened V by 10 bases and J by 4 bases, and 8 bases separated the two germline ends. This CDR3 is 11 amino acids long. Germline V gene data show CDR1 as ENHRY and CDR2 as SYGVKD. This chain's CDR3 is CATQEYNEQFF. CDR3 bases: TGTGCCACTCAAGAATACAATGAGCAGTTCTTC.

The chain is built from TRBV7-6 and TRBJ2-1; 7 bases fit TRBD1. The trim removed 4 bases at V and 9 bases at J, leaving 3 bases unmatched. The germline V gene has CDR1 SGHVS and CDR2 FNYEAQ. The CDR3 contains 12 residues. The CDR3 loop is CASSSTGVEQFF. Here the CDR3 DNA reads TGTGCCAGCAGCTCTACAGGGGTTGAGCAGTTCTTC.

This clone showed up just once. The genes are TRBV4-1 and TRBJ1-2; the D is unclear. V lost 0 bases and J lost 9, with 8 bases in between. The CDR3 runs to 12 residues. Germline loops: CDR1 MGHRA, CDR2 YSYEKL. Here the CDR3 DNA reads TGCGCCAGCAGCCAAGATTCAAAACGCTACACCTTC. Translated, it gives CASSQDSKRYTF.

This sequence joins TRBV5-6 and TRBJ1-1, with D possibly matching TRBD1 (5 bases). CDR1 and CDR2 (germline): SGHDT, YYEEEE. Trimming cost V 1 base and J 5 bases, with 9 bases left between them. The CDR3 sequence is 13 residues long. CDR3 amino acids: CASSLTGETEAFF. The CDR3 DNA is TGTGCCAGCAGCTTGACGGGGGAGACTGAAGCTTTCTTT.

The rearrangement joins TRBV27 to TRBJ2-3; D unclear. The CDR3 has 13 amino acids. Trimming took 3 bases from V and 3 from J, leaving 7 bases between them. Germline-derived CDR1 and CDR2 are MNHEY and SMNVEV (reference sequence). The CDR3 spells CASSFTTTDTQYF. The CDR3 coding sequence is TGTGCCAGCAGTTTCACAACGACAGATACGCAGTATTTT.

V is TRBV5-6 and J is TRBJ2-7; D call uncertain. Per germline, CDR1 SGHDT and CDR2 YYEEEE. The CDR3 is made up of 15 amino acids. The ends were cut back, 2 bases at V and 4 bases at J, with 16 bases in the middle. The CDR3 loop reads CASSLLIGKSYEQYF. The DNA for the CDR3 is TGTGCCAGCAGCTTACTGATAGGGAAGAGTTACGAGCAGTACTTC.

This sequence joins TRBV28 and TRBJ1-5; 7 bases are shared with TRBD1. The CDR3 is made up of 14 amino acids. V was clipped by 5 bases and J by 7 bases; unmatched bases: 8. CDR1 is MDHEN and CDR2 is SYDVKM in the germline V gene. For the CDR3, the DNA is TGTGCCAGCAGTAAGACAGGGACTGCCCAGCCCCAGCATTTT. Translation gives CASSKTGTAQPQHF.

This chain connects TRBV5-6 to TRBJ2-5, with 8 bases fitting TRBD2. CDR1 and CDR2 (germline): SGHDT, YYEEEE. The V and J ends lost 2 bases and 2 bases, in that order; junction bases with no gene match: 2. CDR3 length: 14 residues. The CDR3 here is CASSLSGGQETQYF. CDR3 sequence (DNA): TGTGCCAGCAGCTTATCGGGAGGGCAAGAGACCCAGTACTTC.

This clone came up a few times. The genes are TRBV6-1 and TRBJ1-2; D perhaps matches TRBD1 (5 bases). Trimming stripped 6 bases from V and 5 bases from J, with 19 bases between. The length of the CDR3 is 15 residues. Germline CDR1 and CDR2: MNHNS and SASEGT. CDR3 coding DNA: TGTGCCAGCAGCCAAGATATTGGACACCTATATGGCTACACCTTC. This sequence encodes CASSQDIGHLYGYTF.

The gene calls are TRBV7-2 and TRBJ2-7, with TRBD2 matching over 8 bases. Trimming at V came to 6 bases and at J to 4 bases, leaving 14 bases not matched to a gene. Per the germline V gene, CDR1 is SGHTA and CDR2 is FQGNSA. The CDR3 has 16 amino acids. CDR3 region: CASSSLPGGAPYEQYF. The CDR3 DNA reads TGTGCCAGCAGTTCCCTCCCGGGGGGGGCCCCTTACGAGCAGTACTTC. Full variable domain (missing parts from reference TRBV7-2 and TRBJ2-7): GAGVSQSPSNKVTEKGKDVELRCDPISGHTALYWYRQSLGQGLEFLIYFQGNSAPDKSGLPSDRFSAERTGGSVSTLTIQRTQQEDSAVYLCASSSLPGGAPYEQYFGPGTRLTVT.

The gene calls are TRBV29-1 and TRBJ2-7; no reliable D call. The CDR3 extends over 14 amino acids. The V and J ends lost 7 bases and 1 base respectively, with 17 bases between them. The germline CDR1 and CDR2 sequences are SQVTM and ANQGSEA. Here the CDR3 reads CSAVDIFSSYEQYF. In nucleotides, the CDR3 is TGCAGCGCAGTAGACATCTTCTCTTCCTACGAGCAGTACTTC.

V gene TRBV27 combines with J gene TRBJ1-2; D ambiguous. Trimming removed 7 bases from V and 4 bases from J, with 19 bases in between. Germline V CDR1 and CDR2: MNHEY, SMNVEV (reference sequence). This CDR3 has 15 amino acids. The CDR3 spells CASTSSLLGFYGYTF. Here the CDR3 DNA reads TGTGCCAGCACCTCTTCTTTACTGGGATTCTATGGCTACACCTTC.

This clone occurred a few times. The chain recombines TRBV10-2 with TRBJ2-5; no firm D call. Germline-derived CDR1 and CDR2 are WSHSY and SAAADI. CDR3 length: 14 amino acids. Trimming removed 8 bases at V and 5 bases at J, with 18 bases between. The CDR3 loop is CASGDGSKPETQYF. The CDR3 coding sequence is TGCGCCAGCGGGGATGGGTCCAAACCTGAGACCCAGTACTTC.

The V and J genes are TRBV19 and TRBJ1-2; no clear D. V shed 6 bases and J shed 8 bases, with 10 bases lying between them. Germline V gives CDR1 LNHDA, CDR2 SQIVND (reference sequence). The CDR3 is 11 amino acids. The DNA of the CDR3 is TGTGCCAGTAGCACTGTGAGGGGCTACACCTTC. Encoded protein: CASSTVRGYTF.

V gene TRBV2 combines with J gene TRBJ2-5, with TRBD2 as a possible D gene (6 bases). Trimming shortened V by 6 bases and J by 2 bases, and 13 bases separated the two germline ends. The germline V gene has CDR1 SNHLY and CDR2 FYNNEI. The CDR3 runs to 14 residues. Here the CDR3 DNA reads TGTGCCAGCAGGAGGAGGGCCCTGCAAGAGACCCAGTACTTC. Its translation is CASRRRALQETQYF.

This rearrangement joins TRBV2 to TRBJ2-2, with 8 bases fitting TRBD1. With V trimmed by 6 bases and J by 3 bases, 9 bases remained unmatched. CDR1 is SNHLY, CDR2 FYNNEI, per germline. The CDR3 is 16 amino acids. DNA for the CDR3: TGTGCCAGCAGCCTCCTAAACAGGGGGGACACCGGGGAGCTGTTTTTT. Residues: CASSLLNRGDTGELFF. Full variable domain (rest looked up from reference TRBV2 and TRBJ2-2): EPEVTQTPSHQVTQMGQEVILRCVPISNHLYFYWYRQILGQKVEFLVSFYNNEISEKSEIFDDQFSVERPDGSNFTLKIRSTKLEDSAMYFCASSLLNRGDTGELFFGEGSRLTVL.

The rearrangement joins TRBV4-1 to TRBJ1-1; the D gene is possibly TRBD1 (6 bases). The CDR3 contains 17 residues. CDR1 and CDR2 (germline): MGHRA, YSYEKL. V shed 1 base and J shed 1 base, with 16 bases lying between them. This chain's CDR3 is CASSQVGGRAKNTEAFF. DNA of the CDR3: TGCGCCAGCAGCCAAGTTGGGGGCAGGGCCAAGAACACTGAAGCTTTCTTT.